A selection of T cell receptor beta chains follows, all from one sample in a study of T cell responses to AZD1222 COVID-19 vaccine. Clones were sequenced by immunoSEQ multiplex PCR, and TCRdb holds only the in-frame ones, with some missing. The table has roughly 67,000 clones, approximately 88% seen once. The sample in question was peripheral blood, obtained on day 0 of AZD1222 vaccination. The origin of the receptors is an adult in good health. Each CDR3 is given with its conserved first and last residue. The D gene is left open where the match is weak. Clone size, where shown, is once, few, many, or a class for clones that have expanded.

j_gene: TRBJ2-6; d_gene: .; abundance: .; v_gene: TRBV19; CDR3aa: CARLTSGANVLTF; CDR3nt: TGTGCCAGACTGACCTCTGGGGCCAACGTCCTGACTTTC
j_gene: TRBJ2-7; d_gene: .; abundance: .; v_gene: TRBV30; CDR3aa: CAWTPQGPSYEQYF; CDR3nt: TGTGCCTGGACCCCCCAGGGACCCTCCTACGAGCAGTACTTC
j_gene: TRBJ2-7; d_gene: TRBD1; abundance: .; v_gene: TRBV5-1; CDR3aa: CASSQDRGYEQYF; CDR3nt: TGCGCCAGCAGCCAAGACAGGGGTTACGAGCAGTACTTC
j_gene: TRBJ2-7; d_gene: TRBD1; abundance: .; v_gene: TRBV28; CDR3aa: CASSFWTGSYEQYF; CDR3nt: TGTGCCAGCAGTTTTTGGACAGGGTCCTACGAGCAGTACTTC
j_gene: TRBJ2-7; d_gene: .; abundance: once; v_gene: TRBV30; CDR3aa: CAWSAGSYEQYF; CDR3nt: TGTGCCTGGAGTGCCGGGTCCTACGAGCAGTACTTC
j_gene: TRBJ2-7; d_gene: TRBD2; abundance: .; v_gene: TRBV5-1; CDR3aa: CASSLVSLATSGSTYEQYF; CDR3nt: TGCGCCAGCAGCTTGGTGTCCCTAGCGACTAGCGGAAGCACCTACGAGCAGTACTTC
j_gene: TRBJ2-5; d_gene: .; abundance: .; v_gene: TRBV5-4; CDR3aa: CASSFPGAQGKEETQYF; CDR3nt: TGTGCCAGCAGCTTCCCGGGGGCGCAGGGAAAGGAAGAGACCCAGTACTTC
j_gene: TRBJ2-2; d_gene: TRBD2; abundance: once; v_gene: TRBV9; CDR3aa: CASSVLGRDTGELFF; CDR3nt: TGTGCCAGCAGCGTACTGGGGAGGGACACCGGGGAGCTGTTTTTT
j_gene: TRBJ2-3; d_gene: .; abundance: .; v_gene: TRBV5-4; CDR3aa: CASSLVAGSDTQYF; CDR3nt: TGTGCCAGCAGCTTGGTTGCGGGGTCAGATACGCAGTATTTT
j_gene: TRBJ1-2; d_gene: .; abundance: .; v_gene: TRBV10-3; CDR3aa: CAISEFGRDGGYTF; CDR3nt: TGTGCCATCAGTGAGTTCGGTAGGGACGGGGGCTACACCTTC
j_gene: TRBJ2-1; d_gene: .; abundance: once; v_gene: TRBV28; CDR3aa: CASSSPNEQFF; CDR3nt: TGTGCCAGCAGTTCCCCCAATGAGCAGTTCTTC
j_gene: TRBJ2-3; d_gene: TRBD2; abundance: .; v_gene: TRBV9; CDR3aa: CASSVVAGDTDTQYF; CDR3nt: TGTGCCAGCAGCGTGGTAGCGGGGGATACAGATACGCAGTATTTT
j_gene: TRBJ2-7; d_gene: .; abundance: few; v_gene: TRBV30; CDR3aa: CAWSGGSFYEQYF; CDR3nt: TGTGCCTGGAGTGGTGGGAGTTTCTACGAGCAGTACTTC
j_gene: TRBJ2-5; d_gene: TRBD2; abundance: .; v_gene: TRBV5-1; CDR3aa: CASSGTRRETQYF; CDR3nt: TGCGCCAGCAGCGGGACTAGGCGGGAGACCCAGTACTTC
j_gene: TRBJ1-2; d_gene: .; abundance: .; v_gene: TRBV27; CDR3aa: CASSFDRSNYGYTF; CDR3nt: TGTGCCAGCAGTTTTGACAGGTCCAACTATGGCTACACCTTC
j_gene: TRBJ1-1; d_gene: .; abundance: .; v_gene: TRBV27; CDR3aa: CASSEQGRTEAFF; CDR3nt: TGTGCCAGCAGTGAACAGGGTCGCACTGAAGCTTTCTTT
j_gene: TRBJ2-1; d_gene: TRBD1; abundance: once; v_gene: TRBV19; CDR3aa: CASSIQGATNEQFF; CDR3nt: TGTGCCAGTAGTATTCAGGGGGCAACAAATGAGCAGTTCTTC
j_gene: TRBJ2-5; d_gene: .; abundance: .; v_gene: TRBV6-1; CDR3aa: CASSEQGTGPETQYF; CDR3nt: TGTGCCAGCAGTGAACAGGGAACAGGGCCAGAGACCCAGTACTTC
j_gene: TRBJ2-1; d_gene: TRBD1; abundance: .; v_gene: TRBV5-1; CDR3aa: CASSSPRDRSSYNEQFF; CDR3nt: TGCGCCAGCAGCTCACCCAGGGACAGGAGCTCCTACAATGAGCAGTTCTTC
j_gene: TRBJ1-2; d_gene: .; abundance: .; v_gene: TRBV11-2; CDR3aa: CASSLVPGSPVFGYTF; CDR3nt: TGTGCCAGCAGCTTAGTCCCCGGATCGCCGGTTTTTGGCTACACCTTC
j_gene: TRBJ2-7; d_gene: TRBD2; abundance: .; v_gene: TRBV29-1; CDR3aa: CSVEERLAGSYEQYF; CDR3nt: TGCAGCGTTGAGGAGAGGCTAGCGGGTTCCTACGAGCAGTACTTC
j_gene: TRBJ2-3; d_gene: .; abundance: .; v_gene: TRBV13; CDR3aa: CASSSSGPLLADTQYF; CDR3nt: TGTGCCAGCAGCTCCTCCGGACCACTTTTAGCAGATACGCAGTATTTT
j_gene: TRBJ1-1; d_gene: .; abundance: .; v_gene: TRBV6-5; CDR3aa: CASSYSGRAEAFF; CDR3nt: TGTGCCAGCAGTTACTCAGGAAGGGCTGAAGCTTTCTTT
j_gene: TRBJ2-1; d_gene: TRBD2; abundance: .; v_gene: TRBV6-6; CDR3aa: CASSTNLAGANNEQFF; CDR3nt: TGTGCCAGCAGCACCAACCTAGCGGGAGCTAACAATGAGCAGTTCTTC
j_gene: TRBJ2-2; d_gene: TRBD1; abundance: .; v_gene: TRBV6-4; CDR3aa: CASSDSRGGDGELFF; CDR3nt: TGTGCCAGCAGTGACTCGCGAGGGGGCGACGGGGAGCTGTTTTTT
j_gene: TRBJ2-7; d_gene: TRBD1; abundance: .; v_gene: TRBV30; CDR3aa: CAWRPGQGYEQYF; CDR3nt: TGTGCCTGGAGACCGGGACAGGGCTACGAGCAGTACTTC
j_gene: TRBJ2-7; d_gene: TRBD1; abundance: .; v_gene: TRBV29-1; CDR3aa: CSVEDGDRGEQYF; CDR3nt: TGCAGCGTTGAAGATGGGGACAGGGGCGAGCAGTACTTC
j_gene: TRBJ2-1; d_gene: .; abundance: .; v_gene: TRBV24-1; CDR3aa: CATSEPGARAGEQFF; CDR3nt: TGTGCCACCAGTGAACCAGGGGCAAGGGCTGGTGAGCAGTTCTTC
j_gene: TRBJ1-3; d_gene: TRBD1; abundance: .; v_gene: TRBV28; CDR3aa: CASRQRSLRDRTSGNTIYF; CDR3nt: TGTGCCAGCAGACAACGAAGCCTTCGGGACAGGACCTCTGGAAACACCATATATTTT
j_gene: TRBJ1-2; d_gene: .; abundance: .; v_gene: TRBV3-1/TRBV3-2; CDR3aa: CASSRYPEGDDYGYTF; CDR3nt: TGTGCCAGCAGCCGCTATCCCGAGGGGGATGACTATGGCTACACCTTC
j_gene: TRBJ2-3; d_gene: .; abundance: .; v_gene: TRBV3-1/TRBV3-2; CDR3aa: CASSRDYEDTQYF; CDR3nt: TGTGCCAGCAGCCGCGATTATGAAGATACGCAGTATTTT
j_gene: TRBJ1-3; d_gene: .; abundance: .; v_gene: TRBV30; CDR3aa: CATPRAGNTIYF; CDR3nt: TGTGCCACCCCGAGGGCTGGAAACACCATATATTTT
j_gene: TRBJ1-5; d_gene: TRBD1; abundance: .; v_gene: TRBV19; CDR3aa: CASTSLGQVKQPQHF; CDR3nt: TGTGCCAGCACCTCCCTCGGACAGGTAAAACAGCCCCAGCATTTT
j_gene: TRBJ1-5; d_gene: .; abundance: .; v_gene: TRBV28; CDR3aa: CASRVSNQPQHF; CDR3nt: TGTGCCAGCAGGGTGAGCAATCAGCCCCAGCATTTT
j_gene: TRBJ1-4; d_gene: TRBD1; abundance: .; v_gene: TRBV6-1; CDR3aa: CASSDAGQGGEKLFF; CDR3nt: TGTGCCAGCAGTGACGCGGGACAGGGTGGTGAAAAACTGTTTTTT
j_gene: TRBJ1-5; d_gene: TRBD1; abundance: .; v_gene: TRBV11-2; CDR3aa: CASSPGQGLNQPQHF; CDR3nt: TGTGCCAGCAGCCCCGGACAGGGCCTCAATCAGCCCCAGCATTTT
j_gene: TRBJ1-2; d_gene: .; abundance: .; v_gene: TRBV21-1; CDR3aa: CASNPRSNYGYTF; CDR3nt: TGTGCCAGCAACCCACGAAGTAACTATGGCTACACCTTC
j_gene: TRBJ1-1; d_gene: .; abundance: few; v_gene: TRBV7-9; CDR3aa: CASSLDRQLETEAFF; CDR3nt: TGTGCCAGCAGCTTAGATCGACAGCTGGAGACTGAAGCTTTCTTT
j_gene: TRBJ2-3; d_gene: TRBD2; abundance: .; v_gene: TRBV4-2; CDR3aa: CASSQGTGLAGGPEDTQYF; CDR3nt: TGTGCCAGCAGCCAAGGGACGGGACTAGCGGGGGGGCCGGAAGATACGCAGTATTTT
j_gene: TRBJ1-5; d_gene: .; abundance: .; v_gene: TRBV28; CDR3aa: CASSSPSGGGQPQHF; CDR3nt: TGTGCCAGCAGTTCCCCCTCGGGAGGAGGTCAGCCCCAGCATTTT
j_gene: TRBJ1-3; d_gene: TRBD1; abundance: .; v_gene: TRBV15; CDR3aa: CATSREDREVYSGNTIYF; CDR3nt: TGTGCCACCAGCAGAGAAGACAGGGAGGTTTACTCTGGAAACACCATATATTTT
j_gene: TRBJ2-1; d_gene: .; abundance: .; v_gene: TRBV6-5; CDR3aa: CASSYSPTLYNEQFF; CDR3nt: TGTGCCAGCAGTTACTCTCCGACTCTTTACAATGAGCAGTTCTTC
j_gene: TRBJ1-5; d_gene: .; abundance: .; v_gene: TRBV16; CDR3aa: CASSHMSRSSNQPQHF; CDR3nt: TGTGCCAGCAGCCACATGAGCCGATCTAGCAATCAGCCCCAGCATTTT
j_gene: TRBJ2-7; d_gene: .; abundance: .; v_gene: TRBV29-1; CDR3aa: CSVGRVGYEQYF; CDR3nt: TGCAGCGTTGGTAGGGTAGGCTACGAGCAGTACTTC
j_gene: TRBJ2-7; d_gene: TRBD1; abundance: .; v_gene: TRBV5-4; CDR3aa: CASSLDRGTYEQYF; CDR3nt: TGTGCCAGCAGCTTGGACAGGGGCACCTACGAGCAGTACTTC
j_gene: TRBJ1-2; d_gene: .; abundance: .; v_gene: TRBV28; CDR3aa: CASSSGFRQINYGYTF; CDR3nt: TGTGCCAGCAGTTCGGGATTCCGACAGATTAACTATGGCTACACCTTC
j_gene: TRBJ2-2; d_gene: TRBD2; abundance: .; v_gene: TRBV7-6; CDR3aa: CASSLDASGVAGELFF; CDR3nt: TGTGCCAGCAGCTTAGACGCTAGCGGGGTGGCCGGGGAGCTGTTTTTT
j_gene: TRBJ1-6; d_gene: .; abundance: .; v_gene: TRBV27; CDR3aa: CATSQRYNSPLHF; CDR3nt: TGTGCCACCTCCCAGCGCTATAATTCACCCCTCCACTTT
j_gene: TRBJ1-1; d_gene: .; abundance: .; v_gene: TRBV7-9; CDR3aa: CASSFSDTEAFF; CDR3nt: TGTGCCAGCAGCTTTAGCGACACTGAAGCTTTCTTT
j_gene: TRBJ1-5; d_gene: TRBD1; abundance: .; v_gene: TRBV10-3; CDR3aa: CAISEQGAGNQPQHF; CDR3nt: TGTGCCATCAGTGAACAGGGGGCAGGCAATCAGCCCCAGCATTTT
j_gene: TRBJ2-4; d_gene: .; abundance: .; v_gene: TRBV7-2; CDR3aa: CASSLTSWNIQYF; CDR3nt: TGTGCCAGCAGCTTGACTAGTTGGAACATTCAGTACTTC